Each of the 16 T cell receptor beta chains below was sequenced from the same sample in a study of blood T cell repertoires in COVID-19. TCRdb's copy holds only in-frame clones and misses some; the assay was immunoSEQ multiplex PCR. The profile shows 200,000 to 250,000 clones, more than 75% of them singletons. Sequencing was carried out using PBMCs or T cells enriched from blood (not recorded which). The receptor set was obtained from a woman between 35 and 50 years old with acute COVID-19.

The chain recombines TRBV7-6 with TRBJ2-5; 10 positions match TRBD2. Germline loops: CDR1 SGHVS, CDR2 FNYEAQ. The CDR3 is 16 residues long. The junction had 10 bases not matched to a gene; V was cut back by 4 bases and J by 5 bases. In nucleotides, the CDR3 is TGTGCCAGCAGCTCCAGCGGGAGGGCTTTTCCCGAGACCCAGTACTTC. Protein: CASSSSGRAFPETQYF.

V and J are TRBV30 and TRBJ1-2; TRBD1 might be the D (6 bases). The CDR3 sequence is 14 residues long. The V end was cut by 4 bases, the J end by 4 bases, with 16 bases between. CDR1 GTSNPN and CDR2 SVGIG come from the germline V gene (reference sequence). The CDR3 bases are TGTGCCTGGACCAAAACAGGGTTGGCCTATGGCTACACCTTC. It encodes CAWTKTGLAYGYTF.

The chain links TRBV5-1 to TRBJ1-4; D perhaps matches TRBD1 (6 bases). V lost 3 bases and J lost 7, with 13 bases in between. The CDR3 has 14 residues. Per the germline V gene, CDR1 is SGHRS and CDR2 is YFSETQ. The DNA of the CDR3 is TGCGCCAGCAGCTCCAGGGGAGATCGTGAAAAACTGTTTTTT. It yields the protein CASSSRGDREKLFF.

CDR3 sequence (DNA): TGTGCCAGCAGCGTAGACGGGAGGTCTTACGAGCAGTACTTC. Amino acid sequence: CASSVDGRSYEQYF. The rearrangement links TRBV9 to TRBJ2-7; TRBD2 agrees at 7 bases. The CDR3 has 14 amino acids. Germline lookup yields CDR1 SGDLS and CDR2 YYNGEE. V lost 0 bases to trimming and J lost 4 bases; unmatched junction nucleotides: 4.

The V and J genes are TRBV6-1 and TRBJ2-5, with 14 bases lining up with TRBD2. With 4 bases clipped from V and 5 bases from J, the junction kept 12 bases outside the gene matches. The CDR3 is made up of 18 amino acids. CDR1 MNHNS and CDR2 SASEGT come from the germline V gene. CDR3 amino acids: CASSGHRLAGGHRETQYF. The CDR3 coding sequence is TGTGCCAGCAGTGGACACAGACTAGCGGGGGGGCACCGGGAGACCCAGTACTTC.

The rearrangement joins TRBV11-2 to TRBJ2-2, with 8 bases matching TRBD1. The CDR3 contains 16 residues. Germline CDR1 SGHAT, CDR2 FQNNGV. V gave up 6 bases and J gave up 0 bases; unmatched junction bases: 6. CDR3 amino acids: CASRAGGFSNTGELFF. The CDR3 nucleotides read TGTGCCAGCAGGGCAGGGGGCTTCTCGAACACCGGGGAGCTGTTTTTT.

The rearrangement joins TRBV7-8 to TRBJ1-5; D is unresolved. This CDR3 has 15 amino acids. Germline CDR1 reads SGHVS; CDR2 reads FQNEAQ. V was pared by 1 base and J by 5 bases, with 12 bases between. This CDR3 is CASSLVAGSDQPQHF. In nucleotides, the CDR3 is TGTGCCAGCAGCTTAGTCGCGGGATCGGATCAGCCCCAGCATTTT.

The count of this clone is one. The CDR3 protein is CASSEAGQGASGANVLTF. CDR3 nucleotides: TGTGCCAGCAGTGAGGCGGGACAGGGGGCTTCTGGGGCCAACGTCCTGACTTTC. This chain joins TRBV25-1 and TRBJ2-6; 12 nucleotides agree with TRBD1. V lost 3 bases and J lost 1; bases outside the gene matches: 4. CDR1 is MGHDK, CDR2 SYGVNS, per germline. The CDR3 is made up of 18 amino acids.

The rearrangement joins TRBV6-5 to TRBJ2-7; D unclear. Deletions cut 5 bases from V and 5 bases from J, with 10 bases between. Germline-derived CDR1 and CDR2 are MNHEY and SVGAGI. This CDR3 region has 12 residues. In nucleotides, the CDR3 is TGTGCCAGCAGTCCCGACATCAACGAGCAGTACTTC. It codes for CASSPDINEQYF.

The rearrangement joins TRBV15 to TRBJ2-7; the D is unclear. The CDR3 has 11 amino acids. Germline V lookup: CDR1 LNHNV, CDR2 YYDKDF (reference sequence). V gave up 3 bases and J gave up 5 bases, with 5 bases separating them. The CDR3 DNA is TGTGCCACCAGCAGTGGCCACGAGCAGTACTTC. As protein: CATSSGHEQYF.

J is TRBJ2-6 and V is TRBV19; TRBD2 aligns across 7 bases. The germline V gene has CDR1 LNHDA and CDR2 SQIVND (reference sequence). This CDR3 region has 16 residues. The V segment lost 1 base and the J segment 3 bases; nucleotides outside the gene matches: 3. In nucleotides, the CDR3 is TGTGCCAGTAGTATAGGGGGGGGAAGTGGGGCCAACGTCCTGACTTTC. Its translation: CASSIGGGSGANVLTF.

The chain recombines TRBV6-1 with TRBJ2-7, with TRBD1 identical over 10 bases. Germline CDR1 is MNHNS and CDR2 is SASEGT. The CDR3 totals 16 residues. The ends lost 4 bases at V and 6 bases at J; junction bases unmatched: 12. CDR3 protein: CASSGRRGTGVAEQYF. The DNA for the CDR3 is TGTGCCAGCAGTGGAAGACGCGGGACAGGGGTAGCCGAGCAGTACTTC.

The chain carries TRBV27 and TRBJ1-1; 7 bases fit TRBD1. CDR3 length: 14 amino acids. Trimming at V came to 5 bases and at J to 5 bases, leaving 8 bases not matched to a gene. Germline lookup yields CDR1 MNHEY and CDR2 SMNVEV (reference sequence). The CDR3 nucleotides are TGTGCCAGCAGTCTTTACAGGGGACGGACTGAAGCTTTCTTT. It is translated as CASSLYRGRTEAFF.

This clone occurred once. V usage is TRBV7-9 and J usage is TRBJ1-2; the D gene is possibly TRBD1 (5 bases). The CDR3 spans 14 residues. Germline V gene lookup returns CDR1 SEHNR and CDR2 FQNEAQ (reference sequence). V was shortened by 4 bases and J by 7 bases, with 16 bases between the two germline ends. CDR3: CASSSLRGLGGYTF. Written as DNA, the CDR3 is TGTGCCAGCAGCTCCCTTCGGGGGTTGGGTGGCTACACCTTC.

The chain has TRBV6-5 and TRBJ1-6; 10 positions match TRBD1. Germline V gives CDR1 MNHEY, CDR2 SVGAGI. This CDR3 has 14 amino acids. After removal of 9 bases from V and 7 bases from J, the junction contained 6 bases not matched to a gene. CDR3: CASRGTGENSPLHF. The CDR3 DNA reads TGTGCCAGTCGCGGGACAGGGGAGAATTCACCCCTCCACTTT.

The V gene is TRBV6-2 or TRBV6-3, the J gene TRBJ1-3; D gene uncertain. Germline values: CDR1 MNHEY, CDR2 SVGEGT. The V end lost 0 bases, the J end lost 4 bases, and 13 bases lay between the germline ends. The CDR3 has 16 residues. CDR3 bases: TGTGCCAGCAGTTACTCGAATACCGGGTCCGGAAACACCATATATTTT. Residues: CASSYSNTGSGNTIYF.